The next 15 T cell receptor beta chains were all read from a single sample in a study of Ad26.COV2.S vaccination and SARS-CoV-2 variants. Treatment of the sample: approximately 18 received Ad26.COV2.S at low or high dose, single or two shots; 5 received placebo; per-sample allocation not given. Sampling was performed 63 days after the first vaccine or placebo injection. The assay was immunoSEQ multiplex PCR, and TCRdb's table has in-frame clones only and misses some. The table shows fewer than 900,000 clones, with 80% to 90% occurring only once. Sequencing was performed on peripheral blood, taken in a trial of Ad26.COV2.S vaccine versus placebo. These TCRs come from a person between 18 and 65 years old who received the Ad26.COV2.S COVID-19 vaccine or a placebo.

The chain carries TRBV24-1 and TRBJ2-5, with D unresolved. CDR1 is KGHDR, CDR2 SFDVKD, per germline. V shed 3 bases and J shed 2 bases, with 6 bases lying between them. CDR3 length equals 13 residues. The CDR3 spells CATSDGPQETQYF. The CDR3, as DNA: TGTGCCACCAGTGATGGACCTCAAGAGACCCAGTACTTC.

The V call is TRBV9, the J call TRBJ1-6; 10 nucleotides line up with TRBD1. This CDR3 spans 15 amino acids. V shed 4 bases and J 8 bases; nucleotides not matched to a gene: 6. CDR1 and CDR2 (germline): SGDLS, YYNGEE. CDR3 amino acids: CASSTTGGGDSPLHF. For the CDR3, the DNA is TGTGCCAGCAGCACGACAGGGGGCGGGGATTCACCCCTCCACTTT.

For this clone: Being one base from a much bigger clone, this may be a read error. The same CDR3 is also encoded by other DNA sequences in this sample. The CDR3 region is CASSPLGTGVTEAFF. The CDR3, as DNA: TGTGCCAGCTCACCATTGGGGACAGGGGTCACTGAAGCTTTCTTT. This rearrangement joins TRBV18 to TRBJ1-1; 10 bases fit TRBD1. Per germline, CDR1 KGHSH and CDR2 LQKENI. V was clipped by 2 bases and J by 4 bases; unmatched bases: 4. The CDR3 runs to 15 residues. The full variable domain, its missing parts supplied by reference TRBV18 and TRBJ1-1, is NAGVMQNPRHLVRRRGQEARLRCSPMKGHSHVYWYRQLPEEGLKFMVYLQKENIIDESGMPKERFSAEFPKEGPSILRIQQVVRGDSAAYFCASSPLGTGVTEAFFGQGTRLTVV.

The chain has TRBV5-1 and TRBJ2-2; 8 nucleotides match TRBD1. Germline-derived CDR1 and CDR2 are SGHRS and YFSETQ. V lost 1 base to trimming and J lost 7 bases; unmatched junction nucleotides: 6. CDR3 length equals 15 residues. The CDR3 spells CASSLRDRYRGELFF. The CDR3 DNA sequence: TGCGCCAGCAGCTTGAGGGACAGGTATCGCGGGGAGCTGTTTTTT.

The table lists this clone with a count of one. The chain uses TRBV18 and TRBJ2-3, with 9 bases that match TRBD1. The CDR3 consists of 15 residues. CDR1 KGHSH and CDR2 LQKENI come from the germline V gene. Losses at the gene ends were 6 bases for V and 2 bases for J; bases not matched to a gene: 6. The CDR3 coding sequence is TGTGCCAGCTCCCTGGGACAGGGTAACACAGATACGCAGTATTTT. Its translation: CASSLGQGNTDTQYF.

CDR3 nucleotide sequence: TGTGCCACCAGTGATCGGAACGGGGAGACCCAGTACTTC. Amino acids: CATSDRNGETQYF. V and J are TRBV24-1 and TRBJ2-5, with D unresolved. Per germline, CDR1 KGHDR and CDR2 SFDVKD. V gave up 3 bases and J gave up 5 bases, with 9 bases separating them. The CDR3 sequence is 13 residues long.

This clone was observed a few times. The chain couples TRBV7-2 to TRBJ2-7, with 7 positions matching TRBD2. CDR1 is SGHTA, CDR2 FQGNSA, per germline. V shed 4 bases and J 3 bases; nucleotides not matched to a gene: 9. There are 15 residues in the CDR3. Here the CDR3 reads CASSSTSATYYEQYF. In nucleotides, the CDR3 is TGTGCCAGCAGCTCCACTAGCGCAACATACTACGAGCAGTACTTC.

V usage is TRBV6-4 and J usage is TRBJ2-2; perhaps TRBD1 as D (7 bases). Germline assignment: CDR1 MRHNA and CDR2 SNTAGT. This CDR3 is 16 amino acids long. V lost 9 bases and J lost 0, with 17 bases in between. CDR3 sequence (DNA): TGTGCCAGTATTCCTCCAGGGGGGACGAACACCGGGGAGCTGTTTTTT. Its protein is CASIPPGGTNTGELFF.

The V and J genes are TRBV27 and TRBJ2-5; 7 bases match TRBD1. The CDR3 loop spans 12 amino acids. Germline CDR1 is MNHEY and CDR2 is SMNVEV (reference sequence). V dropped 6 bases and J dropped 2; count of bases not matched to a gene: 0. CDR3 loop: CASRGQQETQYF. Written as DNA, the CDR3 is TGTGCCAGCAGGGGACAGCAAGAGACCCAGTACTTC.

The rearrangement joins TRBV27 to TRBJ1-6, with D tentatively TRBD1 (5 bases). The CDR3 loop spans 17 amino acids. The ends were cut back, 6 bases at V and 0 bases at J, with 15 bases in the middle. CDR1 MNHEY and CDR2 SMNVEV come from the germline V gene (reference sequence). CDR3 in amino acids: CASSLDSWSSYNSPLHF. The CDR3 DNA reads TGTGCCAGCAGCCTCGACAGTTGGAGCTCCTATAATTCACCCCTCCACTTT.

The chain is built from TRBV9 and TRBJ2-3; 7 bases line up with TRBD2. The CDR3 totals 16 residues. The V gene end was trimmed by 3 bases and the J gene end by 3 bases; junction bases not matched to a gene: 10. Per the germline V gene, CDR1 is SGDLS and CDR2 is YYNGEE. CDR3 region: CASSEGLADSTDTQYF. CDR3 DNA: TGTGCCAGCAGCGAAGGCCTAGCGGATTCTACAGATACGCAGTATTTT.

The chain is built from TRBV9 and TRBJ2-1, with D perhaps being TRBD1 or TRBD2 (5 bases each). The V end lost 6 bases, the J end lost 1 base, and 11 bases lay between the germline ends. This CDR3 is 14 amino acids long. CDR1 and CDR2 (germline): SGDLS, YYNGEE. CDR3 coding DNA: TGTGCCAGCAAGTCAGAGGGGTCCTACAATGAGCAGTTCTTC. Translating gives CASKSEGSYNEQFF.

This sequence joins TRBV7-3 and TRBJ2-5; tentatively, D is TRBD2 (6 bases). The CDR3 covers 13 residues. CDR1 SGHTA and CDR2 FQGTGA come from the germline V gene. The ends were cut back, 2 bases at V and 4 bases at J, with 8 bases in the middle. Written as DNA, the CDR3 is TGTGCCAGCAGCTTAGGGAGGAGAGAGACCCAGTACTTC. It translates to CASSLGRRETQYF.

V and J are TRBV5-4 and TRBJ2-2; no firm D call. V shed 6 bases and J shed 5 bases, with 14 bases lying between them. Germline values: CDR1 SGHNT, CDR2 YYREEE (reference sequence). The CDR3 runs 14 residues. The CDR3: CASTSTVETGELFF. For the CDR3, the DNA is TGTGCCAGCACCTCAACAGTAGAAACCGGGGAGCTGTTTTTT.

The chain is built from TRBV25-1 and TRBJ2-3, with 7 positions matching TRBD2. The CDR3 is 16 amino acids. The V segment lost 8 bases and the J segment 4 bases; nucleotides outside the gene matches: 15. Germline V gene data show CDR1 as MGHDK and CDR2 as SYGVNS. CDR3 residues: CASGSGALEGADTQYF. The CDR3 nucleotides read TGTGCCAGCGGCAGCGGGGCCCTCGAAGGGGCAGATACGCAGTATTTT.